This T cell receptor beta chain was observed in a study of Tregs in tolerant kidney transplant recipients (dated by TCRdb to the late 2010s). About the full investigation: Additional Treg samples were obtained from a roughly 3-day mixed lymphocyte reaction with belatacept, with some samples followed by a roughly 5-day donor restimulation, before recipient CD4+CD25+CD127- cells were sorted. Antibodies distinguished recipient from donor cells when sorting primary belatacept mixed lymphocyte reaction cultures. TCRbeta sequencing was used in the study to identify donor-specific regulatory T cells before combined kidney and bone marrow transplantation, and the identified cells were then tracked after transplant. In a few healthy controls, several methods of expanding Tregs specific for an allogeneic donor were compared by TCRbeta repertoire sequencing.

Beyond this particular receptor, the publication reports: The study was limited by small patient numbers, and the findings need validation in larger populations and under other immunosuppression protocols. Biological reproducibility was not directly assessed, although technical replication error appeared to be minimal. Expanding Tregs with activated donor B cells appeared to identify the most biologically relevant and donor-specific TCRbeta repertoire.

As encoded in the germline V gene, CDR1 is SGHAT while CDR2 is FQNNGV. At the junction V is shortened by 5 bases and J by 5 bases, with 18 bases in between. The CDR3 holds 15 amino acids from the cysteine to the phenylalanine. Here the CDR3 DNA is all that survives: 45 bases in frame from base 1. With regard to this clone: The antigen it binds to is not known. Per-base quality was not reported, and no clone a single base away is much larger than it.

For TCRbeta CDR3 sequencing, genomic DNA from the sorted cells was extracted using the QIAGEN DNeasy Blood and Tissue Kit. High-throughput TCRbeta CDR3 sequencing, including PCR amplification with bias correction and internal controls, was performed commercially through immunoSEQ. The authors processed their data as follows. A unique productive TCRbeta sequence was defined by the CDR3 nucleotide sequence when primers matched, and otherwise by the CDR3 amino acid sequence together with the Vbeta and Jbeta genes. Donor-reactive sequences were defined as at least 5-fold expanded in CFSE-low cells versus unstimulated cells, with frequency of at least 0.01% in CFSE-low cells. Jensen-Shannon divergence calculated on the top 100 TCRbeta sequences ranked by frequency was used to measure repertoire divergence. For samples with multiple sequencing runs, sorting error was corrected separately for each run before the runs were pooled. TCRdb carries this immuneACCESS record with in-frame sequences only. Its versions omit some clonotypes, under half of them owing to an unresolved V gene in the studies checked, with the rest unexplained. V and J calls and clone size are as listed in that table; D and trimming were resolved from the DNA. Here the sample has about 31,000 clones; under 90% occur a single time. Of the sample, around 2% is held by the ten largest clones.

Blood from healthy controls was obtained either as purchased buffy coats or from healthy volunteers. Healthy control blood was processed to PBMCs with a Ficoll density gradient and then cryopreserved, whereas patient PBMCs were collected both before and after transplant. The receptor's source is a human donor in good health. The rearrangement combines TRBV11-2 with TRBJ2-5, with the D gene too uncertain to name. The sequenced sample consisted of Tregs from blood cultured with allogeneic cells. At the DNA level, the sequence is TGTGCCAGCAGCCCCGGACGAAGCCGGCCGGAGACCCAGTACTTC. It codes for CASSPGRSRPETQYF.